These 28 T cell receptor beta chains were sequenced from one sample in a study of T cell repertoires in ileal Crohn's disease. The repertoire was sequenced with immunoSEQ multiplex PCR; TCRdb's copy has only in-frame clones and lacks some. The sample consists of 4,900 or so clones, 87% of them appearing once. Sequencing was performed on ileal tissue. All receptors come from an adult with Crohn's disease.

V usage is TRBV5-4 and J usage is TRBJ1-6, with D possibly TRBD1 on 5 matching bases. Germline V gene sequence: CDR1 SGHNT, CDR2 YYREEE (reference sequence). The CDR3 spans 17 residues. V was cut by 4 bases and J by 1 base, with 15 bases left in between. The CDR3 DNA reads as TGTGCCAGCAGCGGCGGAGGAGGGGAATCCTATAATTCACCCCTCCACTTT. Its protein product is CASSGGGGESYNSPLHF. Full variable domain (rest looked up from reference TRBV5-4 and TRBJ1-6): ETGVTQSPTHLIKTRGQQVTLRCSSQSGHNTVSWYQQALGQGPQFIFQYYREEENGRGNFPPRFSGLQFPNYSSELNVNALELDDSALYLCASSGGGGESYNSPLHFGNGTRLTVT.

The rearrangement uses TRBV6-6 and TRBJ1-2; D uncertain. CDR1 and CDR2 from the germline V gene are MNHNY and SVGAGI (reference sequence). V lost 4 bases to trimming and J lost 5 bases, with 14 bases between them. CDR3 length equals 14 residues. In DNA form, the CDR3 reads TGTGCCAGCAGTTTAGGAGGCCGCGGTTATGGCTACACCTTC. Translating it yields CASSLGGRGYGYTF.

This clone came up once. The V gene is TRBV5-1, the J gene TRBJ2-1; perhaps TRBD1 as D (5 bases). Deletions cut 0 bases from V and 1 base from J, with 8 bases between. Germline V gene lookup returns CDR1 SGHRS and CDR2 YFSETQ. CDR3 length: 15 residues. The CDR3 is CASSLADSSYNEQFF. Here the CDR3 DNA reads TGCGCCAGCAGCTTGGCCGACAGTTCCTACAATGAGCAGTTCTTC.

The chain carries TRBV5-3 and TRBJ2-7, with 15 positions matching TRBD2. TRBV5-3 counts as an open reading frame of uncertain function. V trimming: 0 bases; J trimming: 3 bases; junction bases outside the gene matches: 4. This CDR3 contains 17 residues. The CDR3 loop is CARSLGGLAGGHYEQYF. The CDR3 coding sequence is TGTGCCAGAAGCTTGGGGGGACTAGCGGGGGGACACTACGAGCAGTACTTC.

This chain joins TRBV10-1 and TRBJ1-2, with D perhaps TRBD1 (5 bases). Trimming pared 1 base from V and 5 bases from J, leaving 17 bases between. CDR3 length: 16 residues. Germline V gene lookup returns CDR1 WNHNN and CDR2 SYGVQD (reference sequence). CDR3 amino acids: CASSEWTSGGDYGYTF. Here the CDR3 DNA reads TGCGCCAGCAGTGAGTGGACGTCTGGGGGGGATTATGGCTACACCTTC.

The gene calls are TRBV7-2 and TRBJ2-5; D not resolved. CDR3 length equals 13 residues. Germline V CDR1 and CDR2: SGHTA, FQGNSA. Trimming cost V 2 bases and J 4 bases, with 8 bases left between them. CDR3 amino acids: CASSLSLGETQYF. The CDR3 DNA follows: TGTGCCAGCAGCTTAAGCCTAGGAGAGACCCAGTACTTC. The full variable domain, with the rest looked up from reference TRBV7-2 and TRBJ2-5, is GAGVSQSPSNKVTEKGKDVELRCDPISGHTALYWYRQSLGQGLEFLIYFQGNSAPDKSGLPSDRFSAERTGGSVSTLTIQRTQQEDSAVYLCASSLSLGETQYFGPGTRLLVL.

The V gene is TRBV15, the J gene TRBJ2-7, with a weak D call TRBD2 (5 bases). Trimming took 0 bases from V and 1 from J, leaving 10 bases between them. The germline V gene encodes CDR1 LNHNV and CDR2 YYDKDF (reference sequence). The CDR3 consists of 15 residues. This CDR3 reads CATSRDPGSSYEQYF. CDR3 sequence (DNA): TGTGCCACCAGCAGAGATCCGGGGAGTTCCTACGAGCAGTACTTC.

CDR3 in amino acids: CASSDRLAGGMNEQFF. CDR3 DNA: TGTGCCAGCAGTGACAGACTAGCGGGGGGTATGAATGAGCAGTTCTTC. The chain is built from TRBV6-1 and TRBJ2-1, with 13 bases matching TRBD2. CDR3 size: 16 residues. V lost 3 bases and J lost 7; bases outside the gene matches: 6. Germline values: CDR1 MNHNS, CDR2 SASEGT.

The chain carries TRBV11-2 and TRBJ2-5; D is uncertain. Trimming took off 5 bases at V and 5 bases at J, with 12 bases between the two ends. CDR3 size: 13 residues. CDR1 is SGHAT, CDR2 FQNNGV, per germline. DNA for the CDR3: TGTGCCAGCAGCATGGGCTTTCAGGAGACCCAGTACTTC. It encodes CASSMGFQETQYF.

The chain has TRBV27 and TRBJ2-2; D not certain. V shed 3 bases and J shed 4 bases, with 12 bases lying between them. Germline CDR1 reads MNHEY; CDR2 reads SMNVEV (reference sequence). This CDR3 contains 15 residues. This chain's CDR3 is CASSFWPRTTGELFF. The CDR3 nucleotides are TGTGCCAGCAGTTTTTGGCCCCGTACCACCGGGGAGCTGTTTTTT.

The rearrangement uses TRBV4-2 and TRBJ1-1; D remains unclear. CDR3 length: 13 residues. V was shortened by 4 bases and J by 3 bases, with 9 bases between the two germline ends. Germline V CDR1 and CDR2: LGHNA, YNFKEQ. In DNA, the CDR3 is TGTGCCAGCAGCCGAGGCCGTGACACTGAAGCTTTCTTT. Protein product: CASSRGRDTEAFF.

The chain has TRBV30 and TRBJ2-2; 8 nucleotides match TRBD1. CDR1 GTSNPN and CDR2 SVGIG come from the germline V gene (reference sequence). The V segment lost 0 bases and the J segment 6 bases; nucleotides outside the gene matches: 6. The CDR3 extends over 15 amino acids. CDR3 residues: CAWSVRQGSSGELFF. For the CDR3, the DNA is TGTGCCTGGAGTGTACGACAGGGGTCCTCCGGGGAGCTGTTTTTT.

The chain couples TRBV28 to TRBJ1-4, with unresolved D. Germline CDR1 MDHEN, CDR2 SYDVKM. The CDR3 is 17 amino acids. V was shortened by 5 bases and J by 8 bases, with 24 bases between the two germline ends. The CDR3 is CASSLPIGPNAGEKLFF. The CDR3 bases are TGTGCCAGCAGTCTCCCAATCGGTCCTAACGCGGGGGAAAAACTGTTTTTT.

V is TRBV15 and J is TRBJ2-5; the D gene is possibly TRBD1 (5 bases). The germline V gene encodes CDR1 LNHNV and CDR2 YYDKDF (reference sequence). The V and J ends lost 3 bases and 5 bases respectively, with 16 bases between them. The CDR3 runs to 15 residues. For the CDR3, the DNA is TGTGCCACCAGCAGGTCACCCAGGGTTGGTGAGACCCAGTACTTC. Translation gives CATSRSPRVGETQYF.

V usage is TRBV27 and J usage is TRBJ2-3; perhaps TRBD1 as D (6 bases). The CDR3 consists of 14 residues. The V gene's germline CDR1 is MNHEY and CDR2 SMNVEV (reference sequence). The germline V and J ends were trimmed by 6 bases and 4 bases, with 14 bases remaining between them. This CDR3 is CASRYRVAPDTQYF. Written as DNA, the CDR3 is TGTGCCAGCAGATACAGGGTAGCCCCAGATACGCAGTATTTT.

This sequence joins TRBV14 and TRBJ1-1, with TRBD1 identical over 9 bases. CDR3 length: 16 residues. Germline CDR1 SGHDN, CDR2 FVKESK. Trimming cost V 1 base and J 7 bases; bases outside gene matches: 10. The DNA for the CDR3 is TGTGCCAGCAGCCAAGGTGGGACAGGGTTTCTTTTTGAAGCTTTCTTT. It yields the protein CASSQGGTGFLFEAFF.

The CDR3 DNA reads as TGTGCCAGCAGCTTGGGGGGAGGGATACAAGAGACCCAGTACTTC. As protein: CASSLGGGIQETQYF. The chain recombines TRBV7-8 with TRBJ2-5; 7 bases agree with TRBD2. Germline V gene sequence: CDR1 SGHVS, CDR2 FQNEAQ. The V gene end was trimmed by 3 bases and the J gene end by 2 bases; junction bases not matched to a gene: 6. This CDR3 spans 15 amino acids.

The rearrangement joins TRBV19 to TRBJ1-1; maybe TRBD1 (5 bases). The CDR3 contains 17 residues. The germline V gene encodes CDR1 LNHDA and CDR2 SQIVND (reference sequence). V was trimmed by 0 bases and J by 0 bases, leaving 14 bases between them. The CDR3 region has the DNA TGTGCCAGTAGTATAGATACGGGGGTCAGGGTGAACACTGAAGCTTTCTTT. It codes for CASSIDTGVRVNTEAFF.

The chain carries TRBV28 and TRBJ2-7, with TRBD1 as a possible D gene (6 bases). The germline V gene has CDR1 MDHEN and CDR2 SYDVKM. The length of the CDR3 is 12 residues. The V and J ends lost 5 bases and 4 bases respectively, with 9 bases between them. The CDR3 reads CASSLRGYEQYF. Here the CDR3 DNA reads TGTGCCAGCAGTCTCAGGGGTTACGAGCAGTACTTC.

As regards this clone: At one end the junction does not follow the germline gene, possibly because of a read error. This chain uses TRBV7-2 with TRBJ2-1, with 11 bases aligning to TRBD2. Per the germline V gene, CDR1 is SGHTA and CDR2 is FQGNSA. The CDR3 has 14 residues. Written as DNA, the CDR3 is TGTGCCAGCAGCGTAGCGGGGGGGTACAATGAGCAGTTCTTC. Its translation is CASSVAGGYNEQFF.

CDR3 region: CASSEQMATDTQYF. The CDR3 DNA is TGTGCCAGCAGTGAACAAATGGCTACAGATACGCAGTATTTT. The chain couples TRBV25-1 to TRBJ2-3; D call uncertain. CDR3 length: 14 amino acids. Germline V gene sequence: CDR1 MGHDK, CDR2 SYGVNS. The germline V and J ends were trimmed by 2 bases and 3 bases, with 9 bases remaining between them.

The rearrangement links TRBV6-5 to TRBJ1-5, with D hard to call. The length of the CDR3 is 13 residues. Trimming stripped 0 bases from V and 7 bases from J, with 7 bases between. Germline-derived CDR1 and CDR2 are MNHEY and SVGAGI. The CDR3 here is CASSYSESQPQHF. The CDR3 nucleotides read TGTGCCAGCAGTTACTCTGAGTCCCAGCCCCAGCATTTT.

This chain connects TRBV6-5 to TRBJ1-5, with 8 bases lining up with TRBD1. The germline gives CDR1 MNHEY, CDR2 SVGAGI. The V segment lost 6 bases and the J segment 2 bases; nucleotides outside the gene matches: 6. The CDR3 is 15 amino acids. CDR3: CASSPGGMGNQPQHF. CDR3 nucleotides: TGTGCCAGCAGCCCAGGGGGCATGGGCAATCAGCCCCAGCATTTT.

CDR3 nucleotide sequence: TGTGCCAGTCACGCGGGGATAAACACTGAAGCTTTCTTT. The encoded protein is CASHAGINTEAFF. This chain joins TRBV2 and TRBJ1-1; D is uncertain. The ends were cut back, 9 bases at V and 2 bases at J, with 13 bases in the middle. The length of the CDR3 is 13 residues. Germline loops: CDR1 SNHLY, CDR2 FYNNEI. The whole variable domain, remainder taken from reference TRBV2 and TRBJ1-1, is EPEVTQTPSHQVTQMGQEVILRCVPISNHLYFYWYRQILGQKVEFLVSFYNNEISEKSEIFDDQFSVERPDGSNFTLKIRSTKLEDSAMYFCASHAGINTEAFFGQGTRLTVV.

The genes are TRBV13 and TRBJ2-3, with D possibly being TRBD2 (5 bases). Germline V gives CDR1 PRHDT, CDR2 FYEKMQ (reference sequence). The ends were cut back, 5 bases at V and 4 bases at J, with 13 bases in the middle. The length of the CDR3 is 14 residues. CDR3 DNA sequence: TGTGCCAGCAGCCCCAGCCGAGGGTCAGATACGCAGTATTTT. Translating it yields CASSPSRGSDTQYF.

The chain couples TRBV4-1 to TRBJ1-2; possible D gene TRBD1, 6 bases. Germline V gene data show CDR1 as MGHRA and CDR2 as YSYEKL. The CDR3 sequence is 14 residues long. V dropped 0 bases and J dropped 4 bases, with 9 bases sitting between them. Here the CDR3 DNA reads TGCGCCAGCAGCCAAGATCGGGACACCTATGGCTACACCTTC. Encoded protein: CASSQDRDTYGYTF.

The CDR3: CASSELRNYGYTF. The CDR3 DNA is TGTGCCAGCAGTGAACTTCGTAACTATGGCTACACCTTC. The chain carries TRBV2 and TRBJ1-2; D gene uncertain. CDR1 SNHLY and CDR2 FYNNEI come from the germline V gene. V was trimmed by 2 bases and J by 1 base, leaving 5 bases between them. The CDR3 is 13 amino acids.

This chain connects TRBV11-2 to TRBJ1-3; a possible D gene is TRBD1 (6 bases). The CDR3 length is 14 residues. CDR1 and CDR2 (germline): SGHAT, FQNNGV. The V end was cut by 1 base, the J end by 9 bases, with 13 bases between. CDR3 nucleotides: TGTGCCAGCAGCTTAGGGGGACATTGGACCACCATATATTTT. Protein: CASSLGGHWTTIYF.